The present T cell receptor beta chain was sequenced within a study of monozygotic twins with inflammatory bowel disease. TCRdb re-called the 5' RACE reads; every CDR3 protein appears as one record, without DNA. The table counts approximately 330,000 distinct CDR3 sequences; around 2% lies in the top ten. Germline CDR1 SEHNR, CDR2 FQNEAQ (reference sequence). This CDR3 is built from 15 residues. The sequencing sample was made of blood. The clonotype comes from a human donor with ulcerative colitis or Crohn's disease, or a healthy co-twin of an affected twin (not recorded which). The rearrangement joins TRBV7-9 to TRBJ1-5; the D gene TCRdb calls, TRBD1, cannot be checked with no DNA. The CDR3 sequence is CASSSWDSLNQPQHF.